These 15 T cell receptor beta chains were all obtained from the same sample, sequenced in a study of response to subunit inactivated influenza vaccine. TCRdb used MiXCR to reprocess the RT-PCR reads, holding one entry per CDR3 protein. Of 150,000 to 200,000 distinct CDR3 sequences in the sample, roughly 12% were seen once. A further study also used this sample, focusing on T cells expressing NK-cell markers. According to that study: TCR beta cDNA was made by 5'RACE template switching with UMIs.

Here the sequenced sample was CD8+ T cells sorted from PBMCs, taken 11 to 12 days after vaccination. These receptors were obtained from a man in his fifties or sixties who received an inactivated influenza vaccine.

This clonotype appeared a few times. The chain joins TRBV2 to TRBJ2-1; D is unclear. The germline CDR1 and CDR2 sequences are SNHLY and FYNNEI. The CDR3 spans 12 residues. Trimming removed 7 bases at V and 2 bases at J, with 6 bases between. The CDR3 spells CASILTYNEQFF. The CDR3 region has the DNA TGTGCCAGCATTCTGACCTACAATGAGCAGTTCTTC.

The chain recombines TRBV4-2 with TRBJ2-7, with 8 bases identical to TRBD1. CDR1 is LGHNA and CDR2 is YNFKEQ in the germline V gene. This CDR3 comprises 14 residues. J lost 4 bases, V lost 4 bases, and 6 bases had no gene match. The CDR3 reads CASSPRDRLYEQYF. The CDR3 bases are TGTGCCAGCAGCCCCCGGGACAGGCTTTACGAGCAGTACTTC.

V gene TRBV7-8 combines with J gene TRBJ2-5; 9 bases align to TRBD2. V lost 4 bases to trimming and J lost 1 base; unmatched junction nucleotides: 4. The V gene's germline CDR1 is SGHVS and CDR2 FQNEAQ. The CDR3 runs to 15 residues. In nucleotides, the CDR3 is TGTGCCAGCAGCTCTTTAGCGGGGGTCCAAGAGACCCAGTACTTC. Encoded protein: CASSSLAGVQETQYF. Drawing the rest from reference TRBV7-8 and TRBJ2-5, the complete variable domain is GAGVSQSPRYKVAKRGQDVALRCDPISGHVSLFWYQQALGQGPEFLTYFQNEAQLDKSGLPSDRFFAERPEGSVSTLKIQRTQQEDSAVYLCASSSLAGVQETQYFGPGTRLLVL.

The chain uses TRBV29-1 and TRBJ2-2; 7 bases map to TRBD1. The CDR3 runs to 16 residues. Germline loops: CDR1 SQVTM, CDR2 ANQGSEA. V trimming: 3 bases; J trimming: 1 base; junction bases outside the gene matches: 8. CDR3 region: CSVEYRNRGNTGELFF. The DNA for the CDR3 is TGCAGCGTTGAGTACCGAAACAGGGGGAACACCGGGGAGCTGTTTTTT.

This clonotype turned up a few times. The chain has TRBV20-1 and TRBJ2-7; a weak D match, TRBD1 (5 bases). V dropped 0 bases and J dropped 2 bases, with 14 bases sitting between them. Germline values: CDR1 DFQATT, CDR2 SNEGSKA (reference sequence). This CDR3 is 15 amino acids long. The DNA of the CDR3 is TGCAGTGCTAGAGATGTCGGATGGGGCCCCTACGAGCAGTACTTC. Translating it yields CSARDVGWGPYEQYF.

This clonotype appeared a few times. V usage is TRBV28 and J usage is TRBJ2-7; 7 nucleotides line up with TRBD1. The germline gives CDR1 MDHEN, CDR2 SYDVKM. This CDR3 has 12 residues. V shed 5 bases, J shed 4 bases, and the junction held 2 bases outside the gene matches. CDR3 DNA: TGTGCCAGCAGTGAACAGGGGTACGAGCAGTACTTC. As protein: CASSEQGYEQYF.

The V call is TRBV6-2 or TRBV6-3, the J call TRBJ2-7, with 12 bases lining up with TRBD1. Germline values: CDR1 MNHEY, CDR2 SVGEGT. The CDR3 length is 14 residues. J gave up 6 bases and V 5 bases, and 5 bases lay outside the gene matches. CDR3 amino acids: CASSNGTGGREQYF. Here the CDR3 DNA reads TGTGCCAGCAGTAACGGGACAGGGGGCCGCGAGCAGTACTTC.

CDR3 DNA sequence: TGTGCCAGCAGCCCCCAAAGAGAGACCCAGTACTTC. Translation gives CASSPQRETQYF. J is TRBJ2-5 and V is TRBV7-9; D gene ambiguous. Trimming removed 5 bases at V and 4 bases at J, with 8 bases between. Germline CDR1 and CDR2: SEHNR and FQNEAQ (reference sequence). The CDR3 loop spans 12 amino acids. Based on the CDR3 plus reference TRBV7-9 and TRBJ2-5, the full variable domain is DTGVSQNPRHKITKRGQNVTFRCDPISEHNRLYWYRQTLGQGPEFLTYFQNEAQLEKSRLLSDRFSAERPKGSFSTLEIQRTEQGDSAMYLCASSPQRETQYFGPGTRLLVL.

The gene calls are TRBV5-5 and TRBJ2-1; a possible D gene is TRBD2 (5 bases). The length of the CDR3 is 14 residues. Per germline, CDR1 SGHKS and CDR2 YYEKEE (reference sequence). Trimming took 7 bases from V and 2 from J, leaving 13 bases between them. CDR3 in amino acids: CASGGYPTYNEQFF. For the CDR3, the DNA is TGTGCCAGCGGAGGCTATCCAACCTACAATGAGCAGTTCTTC.

The chain employs TRBV5-1 and TRBJ2-5; D is unresolved. Germline V CDR1 and CDR2: SGHRS, YFSETQ. The length of the CDR3 is 16 residues. The germline V and J ends were trimmed by 0 bases and 1 base, with 13 bases remaining between them. The CDR3 nucleotides are TGCGCCAGCAGCTTGGTAACGGCTAGGACCCAAGAGACCCAGTACTTC. This sequence encodes CASSLVTARTQETQYF. The whole variable domain, filled in from reference TRBV5-1 and TRBJ2-5, reads KAGVTQTPRYLIKTRGQQVTLSCSPISGHRSVSWYQQTPGQGLQFLFEYFSETQRNKGNFPGRFSGRQFSNSRSEMNVSTLELGDSALYLCASSLVTARTQETQYFGPGTRLLVL.

This rearrangement joins TRBV15 to TRBJ2-5; D assignment may be TRBD1 or TRBD2 (5 bases each). The CDR3 is made up of 15 amino acids. CDR1 LNHNV and CDR2 YYDKDF come from the germline V gene (reference sequence). V was cut by 3 bases and J by 3 bases, with 14 bases left in between. CDR3 region: CATSSVRDGKETQYF. The CDR3 DNA reads as TGTGCCACCAGCAGTGTCCGGGACGGAAAAGAGACCCAGTACTTC.

There are a few counts of this clonotype. The chain links TRBV6-5 to TRBJ2-7; 12 bases agree with TRBD2. The CDR3 length is 15 residues. Germline CDR1 MNHEY, CDR2 SVGAGI. V was clipped by 4 bases and J by 7 bases; unmatched bases: 8. The CDR3 reads CASSSPTSGSFEQYF. DNA for the CDR3: TGTGCCAGCAGTTCCCCGACTAGCGGGAGTTTTGAGCAGTACTTC.

The chain is built from TRBV11-2 and TRBJ2-1; 11 bases map to TRBD2. The germline V gene has CDR1 SGHAT and CDR2 FQNNGV. V lost 5 bases, J lost 4 bases, and 4 bases stayed unmatched. The CDR3 is made up of 15 amino acids. The CDR3 spells CASSNGLAGYNEQFF. In DNA form, the CDR3 reads TGTGCCAGCAGCAATGGACTAGCGGGTTACAATGAGCAGTTCTTC.

This clonotype showed up just a few times. The J gene is TRBJ1-5, the V gene TRBV3-1; 8 nucleotides match TRBD1. Germline CDR1 is LGHDT and CDR2 is YNNKEL (reference sequence). The J segment lost 9 bases and the V segment lost 0 bases, leaving 7 bases of the junction unmatched. The CDR3 is 15 amino acids. CDR3 DNA: TGTGCCAGCAGCCAAGACCCGACAGGGGAATGGCCCCAGCATTTT. Its protein is CASSQDPTGEWPQHF.

In its sample, this clonotype was seen a few times. The rearrangement uses TRBV29-1 and TRBJ2-3; D gene uncertain. Germline V gene data show CDR1 as SQVTM and CDR2 as ANQGSEA. The CDR3 sequence is 13 residues long. Trimming took off 6 bases at V and 1 base at J, with 11 bases between the two ends. CDR3 amino acids: CSVMGSRTDTQYF. Written as DNA, the CDR3 is TGCAGCGTGATGGGGTCCCGCACAGATACGCAGTATTTT.